This is a list of T cell receptor beta chains from one sample in a study of cytomegalovirus exposure and HLA in healthy donors. Assay: immunoSEQ multiplex PCR; the TCRdb copy retains only in-frame clones and omits some. This sample has tens of thousands of clones, with 65% to 80% found just once. The sample taken for sequencing was PBMCs. These receptors were obtained from a man aged 30 to 39 in good health and CMV-seropositive. The CDR3 runs from the conserved cysteine through the conserved F or W. Each record gives: CDR3 DNA, CDR3 protein, clone size, D gene, V gene, J gene. D genes are given only for firm matches. The size field is filled for only some rows; it gives once, few, many or a size class.

CDR3 DNA: TGTGCCAGCAGTGTAGGCAGGGGGAAGCGGGCTACCTACGAGCAGTACTTC
CDR3 protein: CASSVGRGKRATYEQYF
clone size: NA
D gene: NA
V gene: TRBV6-4
J gene: TRBJ2-7

CDR3 DNA: TGTGCCACCGCCCGGGGGGACGACACTGAAGCTTTCTTT
CDR3 protein: CATARGDDTEAFF
clone size: NA
D gene: NA
V gene: TRBV6-1
J gene: TRBJ1-1

CDR3 DNA: TGCGCCAGCAGCCCCTCCGGGGTGGCGAGGGCAGATACGCAGTATTTT
CDR3 protein: CASSPSGVARADTQYF
clone size: NA
D gene: NA
V gene: TRBV4-1
J gene: TRBJ2-3

CDR3 DNA: TGTGCCAGCAGTTACTCGAGGGGAGGGGGGCTGGGTGAGCAGTTCTTC
CDR3 protein: CASSYSRGGGLGEQFF
clone size: NA
D gene: NA
V gene: TRBV6-6
J gene: TRBJ2-1

CDR3 DNA: TGTGCTAGTGGTTTACGGGACAGGAATAAGACGAACACCGGGGAGCTGTTTTTT
CDR3 protein: CASGLRDRNKTNTGELFF
clone size: few
D gene: TRBD1
V gene: TRBV12-5
J gene: TRBJ2-2

CDR3 DNA: TGTGCCTGGATGGCGGGTAGGGATTCACCCCTCCACTTT
CDR3 protein: CAWMAGRDSPLHF
clone size: once
D gene: NA
V gene: TRBV30
J gene: TRBJ1-6

CDR3 DNA: TGTGCCATCACGCCGCGTGGACAGGGGGTCCATGGCTACACCTTC
CDR3 protein: CAITPRGQGVHGYTF
clone size: NA
D gene: TRBD1
V gene: TRBV10-3
J gene: TRBJ1-2

CDR3 DNA: TGTGCCAGCAGTTACCGCGGGGGAAATCGGTACGAGCAGTACTTC
CDR3 protein: CASSYRGGNRYEQYF
clone size: NA
D gene: TRBD2
V gene: TRBV27
J gene: TRBJ2-7

CDR3 DNA: TGTGCCAGCAGCCAAGAAGGAGCGGGACAGGGGTTTTATACGCAGTATTTT
CDR3 protein: CASSQEGAGQGFYTQYF
clone size: NA
D gene: TRBD1
V gene: TRBV4-2
J gene: TRBJ2-3

CDR3 DNA: TGTGCCAGCAGCTCGGCGGACAGGGGCGCACACTATGGCTACACCTTC
CDR3 protein: CASSSADRGAHYGYTF
clone size: NA
D gene: TRBD1
V gene: TRBV7-9
J gene: TRBJ1-2

CDR3 DNA: TGTGCCTGGGGGGGAGGAGTCTCCAGCACAGATACGCAGTATTTT
CDR3 protein: CAWGGGVSSTDTQYF
clone size: NA
D gene: NA
V gene: TRBV30
J gene: TRBJ2-3

CDR3 DNA: TGTGCCAGCAGCTTGGCGGCAGGGTCCACTGAAGCTTTCTTT
CDR3 protein: CASSLAAGSTEAFF
clone size: few
D gene: NA
V gene: TRBV5-8
J gene: TRBJ1-1

CDR3 DNA: TGTGCCAGCAGTGTCGGGACGGGGGGATCGGATACGCAGTATTTT
CDR3 protein: CASSVGTGGSDTQYF
clone size: NA
D gene: TRBD2
V gene: TRBV6-4
J gene: TRBJ2-3

CDR3 DNA: TGTGCCAGCACCCTAGGTTTGGGCGAGCAGTACTTC
CDR3 protein: CASTLGLGEQYF
clone size: few
D gene: NA
V gene: TRBV6-6
J gene: TRBJ2-7